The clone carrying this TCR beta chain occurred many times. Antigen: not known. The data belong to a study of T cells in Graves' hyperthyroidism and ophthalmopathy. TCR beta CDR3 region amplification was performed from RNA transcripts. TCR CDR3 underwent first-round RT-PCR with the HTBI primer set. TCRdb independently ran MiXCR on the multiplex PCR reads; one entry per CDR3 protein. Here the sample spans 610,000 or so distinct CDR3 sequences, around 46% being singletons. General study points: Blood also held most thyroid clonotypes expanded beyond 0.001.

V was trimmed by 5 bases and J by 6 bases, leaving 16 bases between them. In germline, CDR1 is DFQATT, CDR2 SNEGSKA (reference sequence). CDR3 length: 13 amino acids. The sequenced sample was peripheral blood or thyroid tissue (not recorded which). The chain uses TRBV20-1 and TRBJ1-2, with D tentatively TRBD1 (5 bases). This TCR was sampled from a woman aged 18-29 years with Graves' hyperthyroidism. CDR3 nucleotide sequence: TGCAGTGCTGGAGTCGCAGGGTTCGATGGCTACACCTTC. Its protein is CSAGVAGFDGYTF.